Each of the 2 T cell receptor beta chains below was sequenced from the same sample in a study of cytomegalovirus exposure and HLA in healthy donors. The PCR had 60 Vbeta and 13 Jbeta primers. Sequencing was performed with immunoSEQ multiplex PCR; in TCRdb, only in-frame clones are kept and a portion is missing. The sample carries around 200,000 clones, around 83% recorded once. The source material was PBMCs. Receptors originate from a girl between 10 and 17 years old in good health and CMV-seronegative.

In its sample, this clone was seen a few times. DNA for the CDR3: TGTGCCAGCAGCTCTGGACTAGGAGCCTCCTACAATGAGCAGTTCTTC. It specifies CASSSGLGASYNEQFF. This sequence joins TRBV7-9 and TRBJ2-1; 7 bases line up with TRBD2. Trimming removed 4 bases from V and 0 bases from J; junction bases left unmatched: 6. The CDR3 covers 16 residues. The germline gives CDR1 SEHNR, CDR2 FQNEAQ (reference sequence).

This clone has a single count. The chain couples TRBV7-3 to TRBJ1-1; D is perhaps TRBD1 (5 bases). Looked up from germline, CDR1 is SGHTA and CDR2 is FQGTGA. Trimming shortened V by 2 bases and J by 2 bases, and 9 bases separated the two germline ends. The CDR3 spans 14 residues. The CDR3 DNA sequence: TGTGCCAGCAGCTTAGGAGGGGTCAACACTGAAGCTTTCTTT. Translating gives CASSLGGVNTEAFF.